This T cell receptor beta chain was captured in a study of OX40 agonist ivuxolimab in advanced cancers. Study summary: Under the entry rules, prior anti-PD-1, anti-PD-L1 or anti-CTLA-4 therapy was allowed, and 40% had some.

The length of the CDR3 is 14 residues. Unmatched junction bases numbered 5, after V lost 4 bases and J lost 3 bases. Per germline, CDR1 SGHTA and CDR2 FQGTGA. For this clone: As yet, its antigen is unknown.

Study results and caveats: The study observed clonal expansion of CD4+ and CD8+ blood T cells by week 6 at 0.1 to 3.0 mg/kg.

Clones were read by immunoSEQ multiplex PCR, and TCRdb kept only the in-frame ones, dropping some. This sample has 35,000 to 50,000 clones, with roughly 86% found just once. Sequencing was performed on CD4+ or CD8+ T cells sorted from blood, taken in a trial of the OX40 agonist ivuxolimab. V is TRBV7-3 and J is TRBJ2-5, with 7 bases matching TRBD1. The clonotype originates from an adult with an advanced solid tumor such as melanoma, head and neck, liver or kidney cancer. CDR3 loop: CASSWGTVKETQYF. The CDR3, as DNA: TGTGCCAGCAGCTGGGGGACAGTTAAAGAGACCCAGTACTTC.